This T cell receptor (beta chain) is drawn from a study of T cell responses to AZD1222 COVID-19 vaccine. Broader study findings: After the peak T cell response, and only then, were repertoires sampled. It should be noted that donors were predominantly white British and more often female, and clonal diversity was possibly underestimated.

As for this clone: As yet, its antigen is unknown.

Measured with immunoSEQ multiplex PCR; TCRdb has only the in-frame clones, and not every one. Of 130,000 or so clones in the sample, approximately 90% were seen once. The source of this sequence is an adult in good health. The sequences come from peripheral blood, collected on day 0 of AZD1222 vaccination.

The CDR3 DNA reads TGCGCCAGCAGCGGTCGTTTGCTTTCGGCGGGAGGAGGCTACGAGCAGTACTTC. Translating gives CASSGRLLSAGGGYEQYF. This chain connects TRBV5-1 to TRBJ2-7, with 8 nucleotides matching TRBD2. CDR3 size: 18 residues. Germline V lookup: CDR1 SGHRS, CDR2 YFSETQ. V dropped 4 bases and J dropped 3; count of bases not matched to a gene: 18.